Below, 16 T cell receptor beta chains from the same sample are listed, as sequenced in a study of shared clonotypes between healthy human individuals. Here immunoSEQ multiplex PCR was the method, and the copy in TCRdb shows in-frame clones only, minus some. The sample carries roughly 2,300,000 clones, just under 95% recorded once. The sample was naive CD4+ T cells from PBMCs. As for subset: CD45RA+ positively selected. The receptors come from a man aged 18 to 29 in good health. Some clones in this sample may be carry-over from other donors' samples.

The chain has TRBV5-1 and TRBJ2-7; no clear D. V was shortened by 2 bases and J by 3 bases, with 12 bases between the two germline ends. The CDR3 loop spans 14 amino acids. Germline V gene data show CDR1 as SGHRS and CDR2 as YFSETQ. CDR3 sequence reads: CASSLSPDLYEQYF. CDR3 DNA sequence: TGCGCCAGCAGCTTATCCCCCGACCTCTACGAGCAGTACTTC.

The rearrangement uses TRBV2 and TRBJ2-1; D call uncertain. This CDR3 is built from 13 residues. V was clipped by 4 bases and J by 4 bases, with 8 bases between them. In germline, CDR1 is SNHLY, CDR2 FYNNEI. The CDR3: CASSVLSYNEQFF. The DNA for the CDR3 is TGTGCCAGCAGTGTCCTCAGTTACAATGAGCAGTTCTTC.

This chain joins TRBV7-2 and TRBJ2-7, with 10 nucleotides matching TRBD1. The germline gives CDR1 SGHTA, CDR2 FQGNSA. The CDR3 runs 15 residues. V shed 3 bases, J shed 6 bases, and the junction held 8 bases outside the gene matches. The CDR3 nucleotides read TGTGCCAGCAGCTTTGAAGGGACAGGGGAACGCGAGCAGTACTTC. As protein: CASSFEGTGEREQYF.

The CDR3 region is CASSFRATGELFF. The DNA of the CDR3 is TGTGCCAGCAGTTTTCGGGCTACCGGGGAGCTGTTTTTT. The chain is built from TRBV28 and TRBJ2-2; D not resolved. CDR3 length: 13 amino acids. V shed 3 bases and J shed 5 bases, with 7 bases lying between them. Germline CDR1 MDHEN, CDR2 SYDVKM.

V is TRBV9 and J is TRBJ1-1, with D possibly TRBD1 on 6 matching bases. Trimming removed 4 bases at V and 3 bases at J, with 16 bases between. Germline loops: CDR1 SGDLS, CDR2 YYNGEE. The CDR3 loop spans 15 amino acids. The CDR3 protein is CASSPGGAGYTEAFF. CDR3 sequence (DNA): TGTGCCAGCAGCCCCGGGGGGGCAGGGTACACTGAAGCTTTCTTT.

The V call is TRBV2, the J call TRBJ1-2, with D perhaps matching TRBD1 (6 bases). Germline V gene data show CDR1 as SNHLY and CDR2 as FYNNEI. The CDR3 has 13 amino acids. V was cut by 7 bases and J by 5 bases, with 14 bases left in between. The CDR3 region has the DNA TGTGCCAGCATTGGCGGGCAGGGGTATGGCTACACCTTC. It codes for CASIGGQGYGYTF.

V usage is TRBV28 and J usage is TRBJ2-5, with no clear D. Germline V gene lookup returns CDR1 MDHEN and CDR2 SYDVKM. The V and J ends lost 6 bases and 0 bases respectively, with 8 bases between them. The CDR3 totals 13 residues. As DNA, the CDR3 is TGTGCCAGCAGCTTTTCTTACCAAGAGACCCAGTACTTC. Translation: CASSFSYQETQYF.

The V call is TRBV29-1, the J call TRBJ2-1; 7 nucleotides match TRBD1. The V and J ends lost 0 bases and 6 bases, in that order; junction bases with no gene match: 8. The CDR3 runs 15 residues. The germline V gene has CDR1 SQVTM and CDR2 ANQGSEA. The CDR3 DNA is TGCAGCGTTGAAGAAGTCGGGGCAGGGGGCAATGAGCAGTTCTTC. Its protein product is CSVEEVGAGGNEQFF.

The chain links TRBV27 to TRBJ2-1; unclear D gene. CDR3 size: 13 residues. Trimming shortened V by 6 bases and J by 3 bases, and 9 bases separated the two germline ends. Per the germline V gene, CDR1 is MNHEY and CDR2 is SMNVEV (reference sequence). CDR3 in DNA: TGTGCCAGCAGCCTTAGTGACTACAATGAGCAGTTCTTC. Residues: CASSLSDYNEQFF.

The chain is built from TRBV15 and TRBJ2-5, with 7 bases that match TRBD2. Germline CDR1 and CDR2: LNHNV and YYDKDF (reference sequence). This CDR3 spans 16 amino acids. Trimming removed 1 base from V and 4 bases from J; junction bases left unmatched: 9. The CDR3 region has the DNA TGTGCCACCAGCAGAGCCCGGGGAGGGATTGGAGAGACCCAGTACTTC. It yields the protein CATSRARGGIGETQYF.

CDR3 region: CASSPPNLSDGGYEQYF. The CDR3 region has the DNA TGTGCCAGCTCACCACCTAATCTATCGGACGGCGGCTACGAGCAGTACTTC. This sequence joins TRBV18 and TRBJ2-7; D gene unclear. Trimming removed 0 bases at V and 3 bases at J, with 18 bases between. CDR1 is KGHSH and CDR2 is LQKENI in the germline V gene. The CDR3 runs 17 residues.

V gene TRBV21-1 combines with J gene TRBJ2-5. TRBV21-1 is a listed pseudogene. This CDR3 spans 17 amino acids. The CDR3: CASSKGGRGRGQETQYF. CDR3 nucleotide sequence: TGTGCCAGCAGCAAAGGGGGGAGGGGGCGTGGGCAAGAGACCCAGTACTTC.

The chain recombines TRBV28 with TRBJ2-5; perhaps TRBD2 as D (5 bases). This CDR3 spans 14 amino acids. Germline CDR1 reads MDHEN; CDR2 reads SYDVKM. With 8 bases removed from V and 1 base from J, the gap between germline ends came to 14 bases. The CDR3 DNA follows: TGTGCCAGCGCCTCGGAGGCGGTCCAAGAGACCCAGTACTTC. This translates into CASASEAVQETQYF.

V and J are TRBV6-5 and TRBJ1-2, with 12 bases matching TRBD1. After removal of 8 bases from V and 4 bases from J, the junction contained 5 bases not matched to a gene. This CDR3 is 14 amino acids long. Germline V gene data show CDR1 as MNHEY and CDR2 as SVGAGI. DNA of the CDR3: TGTGCCAGCGGGGACAGGGGGCTGATCTATGGCTACACCTTC. Translated: CASGDRGLIYGYTF.

The DNA of the CDR3 is TGTGCCAGCAGCAAAGGAGGCGGGTTCACAGATACGCAGTATTTT. Residues: CASSKGGGFTDTQYF. The rearrangement links TRBV21-1 to TRBJ2-3; TRBD2, as called in the table, went unchecked against the DNA. TRBV21-1 is a known pseudogene. The CDR3 totals 15 residues.

The chain carries TRBV11-2 and TRBJ2-7; 8 bases are a match to TRBD1. The germline V gene has CDR1 SGHAT and CDR2 FQNNGV. Trimming cost V 4 bases and J 1 base; bases outside gene matches: 9. The CDR3 covers 16 residues. The CDR3 DNA sequence: TGTGCCAGCAGCTCCTTTCGACAGGGGCGATCCTACGAGCAGTACTTC. Translation: CASSSFRQGRSYEQYF.